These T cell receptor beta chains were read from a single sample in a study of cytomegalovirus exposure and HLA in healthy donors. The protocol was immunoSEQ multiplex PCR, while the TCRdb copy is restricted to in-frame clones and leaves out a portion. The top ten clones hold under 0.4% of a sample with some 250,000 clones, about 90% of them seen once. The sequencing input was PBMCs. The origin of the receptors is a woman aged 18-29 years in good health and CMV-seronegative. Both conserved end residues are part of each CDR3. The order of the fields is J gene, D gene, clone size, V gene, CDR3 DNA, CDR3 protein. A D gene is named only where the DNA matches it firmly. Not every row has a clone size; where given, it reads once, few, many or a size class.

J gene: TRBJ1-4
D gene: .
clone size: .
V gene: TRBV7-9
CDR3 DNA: TGTGCCAGCAGCTTAGATCTATTACCAGGAAATAATGAAAAACTGTTTTTT
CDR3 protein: CASSLDLLPGNNEKLFF

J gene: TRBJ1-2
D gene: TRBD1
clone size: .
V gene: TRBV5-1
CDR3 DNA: TGCGCCAGCAGCTTGGAGACAGGGAAGAGCGTATATGGCTACACCTTC
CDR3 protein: CASSLETGKSVYGYTF

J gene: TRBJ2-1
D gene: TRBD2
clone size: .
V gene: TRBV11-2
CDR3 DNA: TGTGCCAGCAGCTCTAGCGGGGGGGTATACAATGAGCAGTTCTTC
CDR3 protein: CASSSSGGVYNEQFF

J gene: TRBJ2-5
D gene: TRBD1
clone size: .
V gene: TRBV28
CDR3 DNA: TGTGCCAGCAGTCCCCTCCGGGGACAGGGTCACGAAGAGACCCAGTACTTC
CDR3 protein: CASSPLRGQGHEETQYF

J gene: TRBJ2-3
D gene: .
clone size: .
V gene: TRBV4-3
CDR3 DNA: TGCGCCAGCAGCCAAGATGACTACACAGATACGCAGTATTTT
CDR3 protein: CASSQDDYTDTQYF

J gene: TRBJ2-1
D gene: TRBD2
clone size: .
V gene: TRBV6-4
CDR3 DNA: TGTGCCAGCAGTGACTCAGGGACTACCTACAATGAGCAGTTCTTC
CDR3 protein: CASSDSGTTYNEQFF

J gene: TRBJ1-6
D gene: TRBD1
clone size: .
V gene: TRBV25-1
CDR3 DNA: TGTGCCAGCAGTGACCCCCACCAGGGGGCGATGTCACCCCTCCACTTT
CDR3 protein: CASSDPHQGAMSPLHF

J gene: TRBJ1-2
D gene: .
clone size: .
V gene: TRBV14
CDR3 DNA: TGTGCCAGCAGCCCGGGAGGATATTACGGCTACACCTTC
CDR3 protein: CASSPGGYYGYTF

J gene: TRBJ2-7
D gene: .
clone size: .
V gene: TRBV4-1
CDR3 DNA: TGCGCCAGCAGCCAAGATTTTCAGGGAATAATCTACGAGCAGTACTTC
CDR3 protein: CASSQDFQGIIYEQYF

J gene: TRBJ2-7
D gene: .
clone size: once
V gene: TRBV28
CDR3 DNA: TGTGCCAGCATATCTGGGGGGGCCGCCGTCGGCGAGCAGTACTTC
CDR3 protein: CASISGGAAVGEQYF

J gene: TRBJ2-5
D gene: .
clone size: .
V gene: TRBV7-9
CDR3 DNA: TGTGCCAGCAGCTTTTCCCCGGACTTCACCCAGTACTTC
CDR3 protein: CASSFSPDFTQYF

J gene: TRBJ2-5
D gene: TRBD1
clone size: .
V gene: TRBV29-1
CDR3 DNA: TGCAGCGTTGGCCGGGACAGGGTAGTGGAGACCCAGTACTTC
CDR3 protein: CSVGRDRVVETQYF

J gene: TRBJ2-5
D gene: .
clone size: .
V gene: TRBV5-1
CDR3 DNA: TGCGCCAGCAGTCCCCAGGCAGGGCAAGAGACCCAGTACTTC
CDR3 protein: CASSPQAGQETQYF

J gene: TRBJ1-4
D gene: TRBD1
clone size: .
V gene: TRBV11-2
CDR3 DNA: TGTGCCAGCAGCCGGACAGGGGCCAGTAATGAAAAACTGTTTTTT
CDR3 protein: CASSRTGASNEKLFF

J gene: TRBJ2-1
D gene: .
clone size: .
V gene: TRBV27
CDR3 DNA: TGTGCCAGCAGCGTATACAATGAGCAGTTCTTC
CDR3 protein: CASSVYNEQFF

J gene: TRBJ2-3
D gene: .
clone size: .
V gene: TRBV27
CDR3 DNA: TGTGCCAGCAGTTTATCGGGACTCCCAGTCACGGATACGCAGTATTTT
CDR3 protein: CASSLSGLPVTDTQYF

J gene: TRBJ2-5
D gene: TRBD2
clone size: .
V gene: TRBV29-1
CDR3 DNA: TGCAGCGTTGGGGGGGGAAGGAGGGAGACCCAGTACTTC
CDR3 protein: CSVGGGRRETQYF

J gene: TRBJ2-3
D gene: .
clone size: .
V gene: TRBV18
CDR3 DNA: TGTGCCAGCTCACCACCTCACGGAGATACGCAGTATTTT
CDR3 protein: CASSPPHGDTQYF

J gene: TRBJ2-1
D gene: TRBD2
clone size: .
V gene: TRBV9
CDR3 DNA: TGTGCCAGCAGCGTAGTTAGCGGGAACCCCTACAATGAGCAGTTCTTC
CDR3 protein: CASSVVSGNPYNEQFF

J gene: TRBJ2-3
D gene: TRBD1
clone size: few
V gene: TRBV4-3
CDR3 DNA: TGCGCCAGCAGCCAAGATCTAGGGGGACAGGGGAAGGATACGCAGTATTTT
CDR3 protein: CASSQDLGGQGKDTQYF

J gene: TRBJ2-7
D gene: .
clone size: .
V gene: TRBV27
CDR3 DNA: TGTGCCAGCAGTTTATCGGACAGACCCTACGAGCAGTACTTC
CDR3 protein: CASSLSDRPYEQYF

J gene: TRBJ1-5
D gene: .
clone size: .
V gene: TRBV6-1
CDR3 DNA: TGTGCCAGCAGACCCGAGGACGGGGTGAATCAGCCCCAGCATTTT
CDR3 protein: CASRPEDGVNQPQHF

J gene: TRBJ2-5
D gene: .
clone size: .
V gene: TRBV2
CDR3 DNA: TGTGCCAGCAGTTATTCGGGAGAGACCCAGTACTTC
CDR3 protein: CASSYSGETQYF

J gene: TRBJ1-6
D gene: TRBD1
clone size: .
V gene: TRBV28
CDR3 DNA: TGTGCCAGCCCCCCCGCCGGGACAGGGGTCTCACCCCTCCACTTT
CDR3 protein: CASPPAGTGVSPLHF

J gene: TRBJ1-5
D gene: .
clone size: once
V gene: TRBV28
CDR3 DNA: TGTGCCAGCAGTTTATCGTGGCAGGGCAGGTATCAGCCCCAGCATTTT
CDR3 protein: CASSLSWQGRYQPQHF

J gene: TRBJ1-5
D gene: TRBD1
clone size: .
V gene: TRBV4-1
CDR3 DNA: TGCGCCAGCAGCCAAGGACAGGGGGCTCAGCCCCAGCATTTT
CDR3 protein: CASSQGQGAQPQHF